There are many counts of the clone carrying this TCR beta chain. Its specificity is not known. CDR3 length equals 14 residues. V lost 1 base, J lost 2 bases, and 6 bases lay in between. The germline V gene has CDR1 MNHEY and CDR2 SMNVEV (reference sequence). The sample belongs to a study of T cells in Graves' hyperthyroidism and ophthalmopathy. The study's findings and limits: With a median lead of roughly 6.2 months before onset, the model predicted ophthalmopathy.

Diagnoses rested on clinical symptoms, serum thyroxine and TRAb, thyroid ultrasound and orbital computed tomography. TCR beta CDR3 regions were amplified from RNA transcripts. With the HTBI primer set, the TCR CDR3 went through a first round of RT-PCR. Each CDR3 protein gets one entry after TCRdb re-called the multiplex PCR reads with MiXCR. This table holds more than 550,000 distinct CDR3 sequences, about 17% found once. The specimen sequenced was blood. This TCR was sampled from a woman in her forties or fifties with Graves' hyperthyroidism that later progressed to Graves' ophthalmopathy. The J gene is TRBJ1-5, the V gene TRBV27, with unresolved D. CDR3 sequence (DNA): TGTGCCAGCAGTTTATGGGGAGGCAATCAGCCCCAGCATTTT. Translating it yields CASSLWGGNQPQHF.